This T cell receptor beta chain was sequenced during a study of blood T cell repertoires in COVID-19. CDR3 length: 13 amino acids. Germline values: CDR1 MNHEY, CDR2 SVGAGI. The germline V and J ends were trimmed by 4 bases and 4 bases, with 8 bases remaining between them. Under the authors' procedure: How many nucleated cells were present was estimated from reference gene primer amplification. This table comes from immunoSEQ multiplex PCR, and its TCRdb copy is limited to in-frame clones, with some not included. V and J calls plus clone size are reproduced from that table; the DNA served to infer D and trimming. The sample lists fewer than 350,000 clones; over 75% were seen once.

The receptor comes from a woman aged 30 to 39 with COVID-19, enrolled during active disease. What was sequenced was peripheral blood. V is TRBV6-5 and J is TRBJ1-5; D is unresolved. In DNA form, the CDR3 reads TGTGCCAGCAGTTTATCCGGGAATCAGCCCCAGCATTTT. Amino acid sequence: CASSLSGNQPQHF.